This TCR beta chain was profiled in a study of T cells expressing NK-cell markers. The study, taken as a whole, reports: A range of about 1.0-8% of CD8+ T cells consisted of dominant NKG2C+ clonotypes in 5 to 7 donors.

Note on this clonotype: Antigen: not known.

From the 5' RACE reads, TCRdb lists one entry per CDR3 protein and no DNA. Listed are some 600,000 distinct CDR3 sequences; approximately 4% falls within the top ten. The CDR3 spans 16 residues. The receptor was isolated from a man between 18 and 29 years old in good health. The chain carries TRBV12-3 or TRBV12-4 and TRBJ2-2; TCRdb gives TRBD1 as the D gene, but with no DNA this cannot be confirmed. The sequenced material came from blood T cells: a sorted CD56 or NKG2C T cell subset, CD4+ or CD8+ T cells, or bulk PBMC T cells (not recorded which). The CDR3 protein is CASSLGGGAGTGELFF.